The entry below describes one T cell receptor (beta chain). Its antigen is undetermined. These data come from a study of post-analysis software for immune sequencing data. Overall study results and limits: The study found TRBV5-6, TRBV5-1 and TRBV20-1 among five or six TRBV segments more frequent in patients than controls.

Unique molecular identifiers tagged the TCR beta cDNA libraries. TCRdb passed the PCR reads through MiXCR, listing each CDR3 protein once. The profile covers approximately 660,000 distinct CDR3 sequences, with roughly three fifths appearing a single time and roughly 12% taken by the ten largest. V was clipped by 6 bases and J by 8 bases; unmatched bases: 7. The CDR3 is 15 residues long. The chain combines TRBV12-3 or TRBV12-4 with TRBJ2-1; 13 nucleotides match TRBD2. Sequencing used blood. This clonotype was obtained from a girl aged 2 to 10 with multiple sclerosis. The CDR3 spells CASRHRTSGGDEQFF. In nucleotides, the CDR3 is TGTGCCAGCAGACATCGGACTAGCGGGGGCGATGAGCAGTTCTTC.